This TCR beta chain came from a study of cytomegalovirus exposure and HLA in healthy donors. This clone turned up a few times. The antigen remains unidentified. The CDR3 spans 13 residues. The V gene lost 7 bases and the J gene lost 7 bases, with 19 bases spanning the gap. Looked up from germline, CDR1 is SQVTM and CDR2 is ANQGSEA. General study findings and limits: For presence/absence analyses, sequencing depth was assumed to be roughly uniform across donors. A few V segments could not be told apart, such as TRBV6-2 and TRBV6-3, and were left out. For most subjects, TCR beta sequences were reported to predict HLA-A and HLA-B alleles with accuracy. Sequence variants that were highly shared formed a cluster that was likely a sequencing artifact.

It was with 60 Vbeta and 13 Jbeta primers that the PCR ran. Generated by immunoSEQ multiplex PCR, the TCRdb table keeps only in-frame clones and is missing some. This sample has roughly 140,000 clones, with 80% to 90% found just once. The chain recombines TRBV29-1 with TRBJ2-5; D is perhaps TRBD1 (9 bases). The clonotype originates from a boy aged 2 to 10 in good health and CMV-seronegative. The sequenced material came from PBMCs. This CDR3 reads CSGWTGAGGTQYF. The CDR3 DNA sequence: TGCAGCGGTTGGACAGGGGCGGGGGGGACCCAGTACTTC.